Below, 17 T cell receptor beta chains from the same sample are listed, as sequenced in a study of blood T cell repertoires in COVID-19 (dated by TCRdb to 2019 to 2021). Library preparation employed the immunoSEQ multiplex PCR assay. Sourced from immuneACCESS, this table was stored by TCRdb with only in-frame sequences that have V and J called. A share of the clones is absent; for the studies checked, an unresolved V gene accounts for under half, and the remainder has no known explanation. Recorded for this sample are 250,000 to 300,000 clones; about 86% of them occurred a single time. The biggest ten clones account for around 5.4% of the sample. The sample consisted of peripheral blood. The receptors were gathered from an elderly man with acute or convalescent COVID-19.

The chain joins TRBV4-1 to TRBJ1-5; D possibly corresponds to TRBD1 (5 bases). Germline V lookup: CDR1 MGHRA, CDR2 YSYEKL. Trimming took 1 base from V and 3 from J, leaving 19 bases between them. The CDR3 loop spans 18 amino acids. The CDR3 DNA reads as TGCGCCAGCAGCCAAGGGGCCTGGGCAGGGTACGACAATCAGCCCCAGCATTTT. Protein product: CASSQGAWAGYDNQPQHF.

CDR3 nucleotide sequence: TGTGCCAGCAGCTTGGTGCTGGCTAGCGGGAGGCACAAAAACATTCAGTACTTC. Translating gives CASSLVLASGRHKNIQYF. The V call is TRBV5-5, the J call TRBJ2-4; 11 bases fit TRBD2. V shed 0 bases, J shed 3 bases, and the junction held 8 bases outside the gene matches. Germline CDR1 SGHKS, CDR2 YYEKEE (reference sequence). The CDR3 sequence is 18 residues long.

The chain has TRBV11-2 and TRBJ2-7; TRBD2 matches at 7 bases. With 0 bases clipped from V and 0 bases from J, the junction kept 14 bases outside the gene matches. CDR3 length: 19 residues. Germline CDR1 reads SGHAT; CDR2 reads FQNNGV. CDR3 amino acids: CASSLDPLAWGGNSYEQYF. The CDR3 DNA is TGTGCCAGCAGCTTAGATCCCTTGGCGTGGGGGGGGAACTCCTACGAGCAGTACTTC.

This clone came up once. CDR3 region: CASSYGLTYEQYF. The CDR3 bases are TGTGCCAGTAGTTACGGGTTAACCTACGAGCAGTACTTC. The gene calls are TRBV19 and TRBJ2-7; no definite D call. The CDR3 covers 13 residues. Germline V gives CDR1 LNHDA, CDR2 SQIVND (reference sequence). V dropped 5 bases and J dropped 2 bases, with 10 bases sitting between them.

The rearrangement joins TRBV19 to TRBJ1-5, with 8 bases aligning to TRBD1. V dropped 1 base and J dropped 6; count of bases not matched to a gene: 8. CDR3 length equals 16 residues. The V gene's germline CDR1 is LNHDA and CDR2 SQIVND (reference sequence). The chain's CDR3 is CASSIGGAGGVQPQHF. The CDR3, as DNA: TGTGCCAGTAGTATAGGAGGGGCAGGGGGCGTTCAGCCCCAGCATTTT.

The chain uses TRBV6-5 and TRBJ1-5, with 7 bases fitting TRBD1. The CDR3 consists of 13 residues. CDR1 is MNHEY, CDR2 SVGAGI, per germline. With V trimmed by 6 bases and J by 7 bases, 6 bases remained unmatched. CDR3 bases: TGTGCCAGCAGCCCGGACAGGTTACAGCCCCAGCATTTT. Its protein is CASSPDRLQPQHF.

V usage is TRBV29-1 and J usage is TRBJ1-6, with unresolved D. Germline CDR1 SQVTM, CDR2 ANQGSEA. The CDR3 is 13 amino acids. V gave up 5 bases and J gave up 8 bases, with 13 bases separating them. The CDR3 spells CSVLPNSDSPLHF. The CDR3 coding sequence is TGCAGCGTTTTACCAAATAGTGATTCACCCCTCCACTTT. The whole variable domain, filled in from reference TRBV29-1 and TRBJ1-6, reads SAVISQKPSRDICQRGTSLTIQCQVDSQVTMMFWYRQQPGQSLTLIATANQGSEATYESGFVIDKFPISRPNLTFSTLTVSNMSPEDSSIYLCSVLPNSDSPLHFGNGTRLTVT.

V and J are TRBV3-1 (or the pseudogene TRBV3-2) and TRBJ1-6; TRBD1 matches 7 bases. Germline V CDR1 and CDR2: LGHDT, YNNKEL (reference sequence). V shed 4 bases, J shed 5 bases, and the junction held 2 bases outside the gene matches. The CDR3 has 14 amino acids. CDR3 amino acids: CASSLGQDNSPLHF. The DNA for the CDR3 is TGTGCCAGCAGCCTTGGACAGGATAATTCACCCCTCCACTTT.

CDR3 residues: CASSPQSRRTTNEKLFF. For the CDR3, the DNA is TGTGCCAGCTCACCACAAAGCAGGCGTACAACTAATGAAAAACTGTTTTTT. V usage is TRBV18 and J usage is TRBJ1-4; D not certain. Trimming stripped 1 base from V and 0 bases from J, with 12 bases between. There are 17 residues in the CDR3. Germline CDR1 KGHSH, CDR2 LQKENI.

This clone has only a few counts. The chain joins TRBV10-3 to TRBJ2-6, with a tentative D call TRBD1 (7 bases). CDR3 length equals 17 residues. The germline CDR1 and CDR2 sequences are ENHRY and SYGVKD. V was trimmed by 7 bases and J by 0 bases, leaving 16 bases between them. CDR3 in DNA: TGTGCCATCAAAGGCCCAGGGGGGTACTCTGGGGCCAACGTCCTGACTTTC. Its protein product is CAIKGPGGYSGANVLTF.

J is TRBJ2-2 and V is TRBV11-1; TRBD1 might be the D (5 bases). CDR1 SGHAT and CDR2 FQDESV come from the germline V gene (reference sequence). V dropped 3 bases and J dropped 1 base, with 9 bases sitting between them. The CDR3 extends over 15 amino acids. The CDR3, as DNA: TGTGCCAGCAGCTTTGGGCAGGGGAACACCGGGGAGCTGTTTTTT. This codes for CASSFGQGNTGELFF.

V is TRBV19 and J is TRBJ1-3; D perhaps matches TRBD1 (5 bases). Germline CDR1 reads LNHDA; CDR2 reads SQIVND (reference sequence). The V gene lost 7 bases and the J gene lost 0 bases, with 16 bases spanning the gap. This CDR3 has 16 amino acids. This chain's CDR3 is CASTAPDRGSGNTIYF. CDR3 coding DNA: TGTGCCAGTACCGCCCCGGATAGGGGCTCTGGAAACACCATATATTTT.

A note on this clone: The junction and the germline gene differ at one end; a read error may be behind it. The chain is built from TRBV11-3 and TRBJ2-3; 7 positions match TRBD1. The CDR3 covers 18 residues. CDR1 and CDR2 (germline): SGHNT, YENEEA. Here the CDR3 reads CASNLERDRENLTDTQYF. CDR3 bases: TGTGCCAGCAACTTAGAACGGGACAGAGAGAATCTCACAGATACGCAGTATTTT.

The V call is TRBV7-6, the J call TRBJ2-3; a possible D gene is TRBD2 (6 bases). Trimming stripped 4 bases from V and 8 bases from J, with 19 bases between. In germline, CDR1 is SGHVS, CDR2 FNYEAQ. The length of the CDR3 is 15 residues. The CDR3 nucleotides read TGTGCCAGCAGCTCACCGGGCCTCGGGCGGGGTACGCAGTATTTT. Encoded protein: CASSSPGLGRGTQYF.

This chain connects TRBV2 to TRBJ1-2, with D perhaps matching TRBD1 (5 bases). The CDR3 consists of 13 residues. Germline V gives CDR1 SNHLY, CDR2 FYNNEI. The V gene lost 4 bases and the J gene lost 8 bases, with 14 bases spanning the gap. In nucleotides, the CDR3 is TGTGCCAGCAGTGCCCTAGACAGTAACGGCTACACCTTC. It codes for CASSALDSNGYTF.

V is TRBV12-5 and J is TRBJ2-1; D unclear. CDR3 length: 12 residues. Germline CDR1 reads LGHNT; CDR2 reads FRNRAP. V dropped 8 bases and J dropped 9 bases, with 14 bases sitting between them. The CDR3 loop is CASQAAPGEQFF. The CDR3 DNA follows: TGTGCTAGTCAAGCAGCGCCGGGTGAGCAGTTCTTC.

The V and J genes are TRBV6-2 or TRBV6-3 and TRBJ1-5; 8 bases map to TRBD1. The junction had 10 bases not matched to a gene; V was cut back by 2 bases and J by 1 base. Per the germline V gene, CDR1 is MNHEY and CDR2 is SVGEGT. CDR3 length equals 18 residues. CDR3 coding DNA: TGTGCCAGCAGTTACCCGCTTGACAGGGGAGTAAGCAATCAGCCCCAGCATTTT. The encoded protein is CASSYPLDRGVSNQPQHF.